Each of the 6 T cell receptor beta chains below was sequenced from the same sample in a study of blood T cells in healthy people across ages. A second PCR of about 7 to 12 cycles used a sample-barcoded 5' primer and a J-beta primer mix. MiXCR, applied by TCRdb to the 5' RACE reads, yields one record per CDR3 protein. Of 720,000 or so distinct CDR3 sequences detected, over 40% appear once; the ten largest clones hold about 30%. The sample was blood. The receptors derive from a man older than 75 in good health.

The chain has TRBV5-1 and TRBJ2-7, with no clear D. CDR3 size: 15 residues. The V and J ends lost 4 bases and 1 base respectively, with 15 bases between them. In germline, CDR1 is SGHRS, CDR2 YFSETQ. The CDR3 DNA is TGCGCCAGCAGCCCCTTAGGTGACGGTTCCTACGAGCAGTACTTC. This sequence encodes CASSPLGDGSYEQYF.

This chain joins TRBV12-3 or TRBV12-4 and TRBJ2-1, with 9 bases aligning to TRBD1. Trimming took 3 bases from V and 5 from J; bases not matched to a gene: 5. The CDR3 length is 15 residues. CDR3 in DNA: TGTGCCAGCAGTTTCGGACAGGGGACAAACAATGAGCAGTTCTTC. It specifies CASSFGQGTNNEQFF.

The chain uses TRBV28 and TRBJ2-1; the match to TRBD1 covers 9 bases. The end of the DNA is better explained by TRBJ2-7, so the J call may be wrong. This CDR3 comprises 16 residues. Germline V gene data show CDR1 as MDHEN and CDR2 as SYDVKM. The CDR3 loop is CASSSPRDRVPNEQYF. CDR3 nucleotide sequence: TGTGCCAGCAGCTCCCCCCGGGACAGGGTCCCCAATGAGCAGTACTTC.

V and J are TRBV5-1 and TRBJ2-1; D possibly corresponds to TRBD2 (6 bases). The germline V gene has CDR1 SGHRS and CDR2 YFSETQ. V lost 4 bases and J lost 5, with 13 bases in between. There are 14 residues in the CDR3. In DNA form, the CDR3 reads TGCGCCAGCAGCCCGGGGGTATTTGACAATGAGCAGTTCTTC. Translating gives CASSPGVFDNEQFF.

Only a few counts were recorded for this clonotype. This rearrangement joins TRBV3-1 to TRBJ2-7, with a tentative D call TRBD1 (6 bases). The germline gives CDR1 LGHDT, CDR2 YNNKEL (reference sequence). The CDR3 has 16 residues. Trimming left V 1 base short and J 2 bases short, with 15 bases between. This chain's CDR3 is CASSQVSSGATYEQYF. The CDR3 DNA follows: TGTGCCAGCAGCCAAGTAAGCTCAGGGGCAACCTACGAGCAGTACTTC.

This rearrangement joins TRBV20-1 to TRBJ1-6, with D possibly being TRBD1 (5 bases). Between the trimmed V and J ends, which lost 1 base and 6 bases, there was a span of 13 bases. The germline gives CDR1 DFQATT, CDR2 SNEGSKA (reference sequence). The CDR3 loop spans 15 amino acids. CDR3 amino acids: CSARVPGRVNSPLHF. DNA for the CDR3: TGCAGTGCTAGAGTCCCCGGCAGGGTTAATTCACCCCTCCACTTT.